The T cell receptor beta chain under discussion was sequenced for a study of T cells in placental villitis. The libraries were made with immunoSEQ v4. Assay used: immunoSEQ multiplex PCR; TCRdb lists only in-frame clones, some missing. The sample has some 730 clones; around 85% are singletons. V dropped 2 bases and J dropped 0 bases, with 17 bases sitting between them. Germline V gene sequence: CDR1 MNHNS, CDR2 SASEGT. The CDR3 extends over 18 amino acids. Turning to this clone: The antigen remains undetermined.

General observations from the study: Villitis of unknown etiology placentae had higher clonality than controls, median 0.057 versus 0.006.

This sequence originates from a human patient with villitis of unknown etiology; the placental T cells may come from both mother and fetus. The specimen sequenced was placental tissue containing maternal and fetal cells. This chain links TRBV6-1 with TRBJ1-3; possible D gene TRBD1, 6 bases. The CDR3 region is CASSEPGQWANSGNTIYF. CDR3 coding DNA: TGTGCCAGCAGTGAACCGGGACAATGGGCGAACTCTGGAAACACCATATATTTT.